This T cell receptor beta chain was observed in a study of cytomegalovirus exposure and HLA in healthy donors. Trimming stripped 3 bases from V and 4 bases from J, with 13 bases between. This CDR3 contains 15 residues. Germline values: CDR1 SGHNT, CDR2 YYREEE (reference sequence). PCR used 60 Vbeta primers and 13 Jbeta primers. The assay was immunoSEQ multiplex PCR, and TCRdb's table has in-frame clones only and misses some. Counted here are about 110,000 clones, 74% occurring once; the ten biggest clones make up about 4.2%. Sequencing was performed on PBMCs. This receptor was taken from a woman aged 40 to 55 in good health and CMV-seropositive. The chain is built from TRBV5-4 and TRBJ2-2, with a weak D call TRBD1 (6 bases). The CDR3 DNA is TGTGCCAGCAGCTCGTCAGGGGCGGTCACCGGGGAGCTGTTTTTT. It translates to CASSSSGAVTGELFF.